This TCR beta chain was retrieved from a study of beta chain features in type 1 diabetes. The V and J ends lost 0 bases and 7 bases respectively, with 11 bases between them. CDR3 size: 14 residues. Germline V gene lookup returns CDR1 SGHTA and CDR2 FQGNSA. The study reverse transcribed the entire isolated RNA, so it sequenced expressed TCRB transcripts. Produced via immunoSEQ multiplex PCR; TCRdb's table is partial and in-frame only. The sample lists under 150,000 clones, about 51% occurring once. The TCR comes from a man aged 18 to 35 in good health. J is TRBJ2-3 and V is TRBV7-2, with D perhaps matching TRBD1 (5 bases). The sample consisted of Tregs from blood. The CDR3 protein is CASSLAGVGHTQYF. The CDR3 region has the DNA TGTGCCAGCAGCTTAGCAGGGGTAGGACATACGCAGTATTTT.